Below, 5 T cell receptor beta chains from the same sample are listed, as sequenced in a study of neoadjuvant anti-PD-1 for oral cavity cancer. Assay: immunoSEQ multiplex PCR; the TCRdb copy retains only in-frame clones and omits some. The table lists about 8,200 clones, about three quarters of them singletons. Noted time point: after neoadjuvant nivolumab, at surgical resection. The starting material was PBMCs, obtained after nivolumab (anti-PD-1) treatment. The source is a person between 40 and 79 years old with oral cavity squamous cell carcinoma.

The V gene is TRBV11-3, the J gene TRBJ1-2; 7 nucleotides agree with TRBD1. Germline V lookup: CDR1 SGHNT, CDR2 YENEEA. The V gene end was trimmed by 5 bases and the J gene end by 3 bases; junction bases not matched to a gene: 18. The CDR3 is made up of 18 amino acids. The CDR3 is CASSPRVDRRGQDYGYTF. The CDR3 DNA sequence: TGTGCCAGCAGCCCCCGCGTCGATAGGAGGGGGCAGGACTATGGCTACACCTTC.

The chain uses TRBV6-5 and TRBJ2-7, with 10 bases fitting TRBD1. The CDR3 totals 14 residues. Germline CDR1 reads MNHEY; CDR2 reads SVGAGI. V lost 2 bases to trimming and J lost 4 bases; unmatched junction nucleotides: 2. In DNA, the CDR3 is TGTGCCAGCAGTTACGACAGGGGGCAGTACGAGCAGTACTTC. This translates into CASSYDRGQYEQYF.

This chain joins TRBV6-6 and TRBJ1-5; D is unclear. The germline gives CDR1 MNHNY, CDR2 SVGAGI (reference sequence). CDR3 length: 15 residues. The ends were cut back, 6 bases at V and 0 bases at J, with 12 bases in the middle. DNA of the CDR3: TGTGCCAGCAGAGCGACTGACCATAGCAATCAGCCCCAGCATTTT. Translated, it gives CASRATDHSNQPQHF.

The chain has TRBV6-4 and TRBJ2-3, with D possibly TRBD2 on 7 matching bases. In germline, CDR1 is MRHNA, CDR2 SNTAGT. CDR3 length: 13 residues. Deletions cut 5 bases from V and 5 bases from J, with 11 bases between. The CDR3 reads CASSKGGRDTQYF. DNA of the CDR3: TGTGCCAGCAGTAAGGGGGGGAGAGATACGCAGTATTTT.

The gene calls are TRBV7-9 and TRBJ2-1, with D possibly matching TRBD2 (6 bases). This CDR3 comprises 17 residues. The V gene lost 5 bases and the J gene lost 5 bases, with 22 bases spanning the gap. The germline CDR1 and CDR2 sequences are SEHNR and FQNEAQ (reference sequence). The CDR3 loop is CASSTRRFSSGDNEQFF. DNA for the CDR3: TGTGCCAGCAGCACCCGTCGGTTTAGTTCGGGGGACAATGAGCAGTTCTTC.